Detailed here is one T cell receptor (beta chain). The antigen is undetermined. This sample was taken from a study of T cell responses to AZD1222 COVID-19 vaccine. Trimming removed 5 bases at V and 0 bases at J, with 11 bases between. Germline loops: CDR1 SEHNR, CDR2 FQNEAQ (reference sequence). The CDR3 spans 15 residues. Study-wide results and caveats: Spike-spanning, vaccine-associated CD4 TCRs were dominant at 160-218 and 743-854. Donor demographics were predominantly white British with a female majority; clonal diversity may be underestimated. Regions left unmutated in variants are reportedly the target of nearly half of spike-specific TCRs.

Generated by immunoSEQ multiplex PCR, the TCRdb table keeps only in-frame clones and is missing some. In the table there are fewer than 200,000 clones, about 90% of which are singletons. The source material was peripheral blood, sampled 28 days after the second dose of the MenACWY control vaccine. The chain couples TRBV7-9 to TRBJ2-1, with D uncertain. This TCR was sampled from an adult who received the MenACWY meningococcal vaccine as a control. CDR3 protein: CASSPIRSSYNEQFF. In DNA form, the CDR3 reads TGTGCCAGCAGCCCGATCAGGAGCTCCTACAATGAGCAGTTCTTC. Complete variable domain (other parts from reference TRBV7-9 and TRBJ2-1): DTGVSQNPRHKITKRGQNVTFRCDPISEHNRLYWYRQTLGQGPEFLTYFQNEAQLEKSRLLSDRFSAERPKGSFSTLEIQRTEQGDSAMYLCASSPIRSSYNEQFFGPGTRLTVL.